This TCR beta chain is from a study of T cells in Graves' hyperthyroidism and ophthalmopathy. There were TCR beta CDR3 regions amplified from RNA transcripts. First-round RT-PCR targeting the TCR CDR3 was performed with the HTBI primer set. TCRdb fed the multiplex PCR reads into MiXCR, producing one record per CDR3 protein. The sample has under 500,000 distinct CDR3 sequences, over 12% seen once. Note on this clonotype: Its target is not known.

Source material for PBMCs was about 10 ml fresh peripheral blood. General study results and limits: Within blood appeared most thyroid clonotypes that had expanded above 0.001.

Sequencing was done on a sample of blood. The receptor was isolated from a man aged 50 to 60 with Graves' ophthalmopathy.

The CDR3 DNA is TGTGCCAGCAGTCCCCGCGGTGGTGGGAGTATTCTGGTTGAGCAGTTCTTC. Translated: CASSPRGGGSILVEQFF. The chain links TRBV12-3 or TRBV12-4 to TRBJ2-1; a possible D gene is TRBD2 (5 bases). This CDR3 has 17 amino acids. V was pared by 5 bases and J by 9 bases, with 26 bases between.